This T cell receptor (beta chain) was retrieved from a study of T cell repertoires in cytomegalovirus infection. Across the whole study: Researchers turned to recently identified HLA-C-restricted CMV epitopes as well as well-studied HLA-B-restricted ones. In public TCR beta signatures, there were indications of both CMV infection and matching HLA type.

This CDR3 has 17 amino acids. V lost 6 bases to trimming and J lost 6 bases, with 25 bases between them. Per the germline V gene, CDR1 is SGHTA and CDR2 is FQGNSA. Findings and limits, study-wide: Individuals carrying CMV plus the relevant HLA were identified by cumulative frequency of public TCR beta families.

TCRdb reprocessed the reads with MiXCR, giving one entry per CDR3 protein. There are 830,000 or so distinct CDR3 sequences in the sample; approximately 29% occur only once, and roughly 12% lies in the top ten. Note on this clonotype: Its antigen remains unknown.

V gene TRBV7-2 combines with J gene TRBJ2-3; D is tentatively TRBD1 or TRBD2 (5 bases each). This clonotype originated in a human donor in good health (CMV status not recorded). Some clones in this sample may be carry-over from other donors' samples. This sample comprised cultured CD8+ T cells from PBMCs, obtained from culture after CMV antigen stimulation. CDR3 region: CASRLSTGPKWGDTQYF. As DNA, the CDR3 is TGTGCCAGCAGATTGTCGACCGGGCCGAAGTGGGGGGATACGCAGTATTTT.